Sequencing of this T cell receptor beta chain was carried out in a study of cytomegalovirus exposure and HLA in healthy donors. Points from the study as a whole: Investigators reported 164 TCR beta chains as tied to cytomegalovirus.

Comments on this clone: The antigen is unknown.

These donors were members of the approximately 120-subject validation cohort, a group separate from the approximately 670-subject first cohort. Data came from immunoSEQ multiplex PCR; TCRdb stores just in-frame clones and leaves some out. The data hold roughly 150,000 clones, with 70% to 90% observed a single time. The receptor was isolated from a man aged 18 to 35 in good health and CMV-seropositive. Sequenced: PBMCs.

CDR3 bases: TGTGCCAGCAGTGAATCCGTCGGCAGAGGGGGGGATGAGCAGTTCTTC. It specifies CASSESVGRGGDEQFF. The V gene is TRBV6-1, the J gene TRBJ2-1, with D possibly being TRBD2 (7 bases). With 2 bases removed from V and 8 bases from J, the gap between germline ends came to 19 bases. This CDR3 is built from 16 residues. Per the germline V gene, CDR1 is MNHNS and CDR2 is SASEGT.